Below are 30 T cell receptor beta chains sequenced from a single sample in a study of cytotoxic CD8 clonotypes in ibrutinib-treated CLL. Method: immunoSEQ multiplex PCR; TCRdb's copy keeps in-frame clones and lacks some. The sample lists over 250,000 clones, 60% to 80% occurring once. This material consisted of PBMCs, taken at disease progression, from a patient treated with ibrutinib. These receptors came from a human donor with chronic lymphocytic leukemia.

This chain joins TRBV5-6 and TRBJ2-5, with 9 nucleotides matching TRBD1. Trimming took 1 base from V and 2 from J; bases not matched to a gene: 6. Germline V CDR1 and CDR2: SGHDT, YYEEEE. CDR3 size: 16 residues. This CDR3 is CASSLQQGARQETQYF. In DNA, the CDR3 is TGTGCCAGCAGCTTGCAACAGGGGGCTCGACAAGAGACCCAGTACTTC.

This chain joins TRBV4-1 and TRBJ1-5; 9 nucleotides line up with TRBD1. The CDR3 contains 15 residues. V lost 0 bases and J lost 5; bases outside the gene matches: 2. From germline, CDR1 is MGHRA and CDR2 YSYEKL. The CDR3 DNA is TGCGCCAGCAGCCAAGATACAGGGGGCGATCAGCCCCAGCATTTT. Its protein product is CASSQDTGGDQPQHF.

The rearrangement uses TRBV27 and TRBJ2-3, with D perhaps matching TRBD1 (6 bases). Trimming took 9 bases from V and 0 from J, leaving 19 bases between them. The CDR3 has 16 residues. Germline CDR1 MNHEY, CDR2 SMNVEV (reference sequence). In DNA form, the CDR3 reads TGTGCCAGTAGAATGATACAGGGACGGAGCACAGATACGCAGTATTTT. This sequence encodes CASRMIQGRSTDTQYF.

There are a few counts of this clone. The V and J genes are TRBV4-1 and TRBJ2-7; 7 nucleotides agree with TRBD1. The CDR3 runs 15 residues. Unmatched junction bases numbered 8, after V lost 3 bases and J lost 3 bases. In germline, CDR1 is MGHRA, CDR2 YSYEKL. The DNA for the CDR3 is TGCGCCAGCAGCCATTCCCGGCAGGGGGACTACGAGCAGTACTTC. It yields the protein CASSHSRQGDYEQYF.

This chain connects TRBV5-1 to TRBJ2-3; tentatively, D is TRBD1 (5 bases). Germline V gene data show CDR1 as SGHRS and CDR2 as YFSETQ. Trimming took 4 bases from V and 1 from J, leaving 10 bases between them. This CDR3 is 14 amino acids long. The CDR3 DNA sequence: TGCGCCAGCAGCCAAGACAGCCGCACAGATACGCAGTATTTT. Translating it yields CASSQDSRTDTQYF.

V and J are TRBV7-3 and TRBJ2-7, with TRBD2 identical over 9 bases. CDR1 is SGHTA and CDR2 is FQGTGA in the germline V gene. Losses at the gene ends were 2 bases for V and 5 bases for J; bases not matched to a gene: 16. CDR3 length equals 18 residues. CDR3 residues: CASSLYQPDPGLANEQYF. DNA of the CDR3: TGTGCCAGCAGCTTATACCAACCTGATCCGGGACTAGCCAACGAGCAGTACTTC. Using reference TRBV7-3 and TRBJ2-7 for the parts outside the CDR3, the full variable domain is GAGVSQTPSNKVTEKGKYVELRCDPISGHTALYWYRQSLGQGPEFLIYFQGTGAADDSGLPNDRFFAVRPEGSVSTLKIQRTERGDSAVYLCASSLYQPDPGLANEQYFGPGTRLTVT.

This clone has only one observation. This chain uses TRBV14 with TRBJ2-5; tentative D call: TRBD1 (6 bases). The CDR3 contains 16 residues. Trimming shortened V by 5 bases and J by 0 bases, and 16 bases separated the two germline ends. CDR1 is SGHDN, CDR2 FVKESK, per germline. As DNA, the CDR3 is TGTGCCAGCAGCTCGCCCAGGGGCACGTACCAAGAGACCCAGTACTTC. Protein: CASSSPRGTYQETQYF.

V and J are TRBV28 and TRBJ2-7, with D tentatively TRBD2 (6 bases). V gave up 7 bases and J gave up 3 bases, with 19 bases separating them. The CDR3 length is 15 residues. Germline lookup yields CDR1 MDHEN and CDR2 SYDVKM. The CDR3 here is CASTTPGRGSYEQYF. CDR3 in DNA: TGTGCCAGCACCACTCCAGGGCGGGGAAGCTACGAGCAGTACTTC.

The chain couples TRBV13 to TRBJ2-2; possibly TRBD1 for D (5 bases). The V end lost 3 bases, the J end lost 6 bases, and 8 bases lay between the germline ends. The CDR3 runs to 13 residues. Germline-derived CDR1 and CDR2 are PRHDT and FYEKMQ (reference sequence). DNA for the CDR3: TGTGCCAGCAGCTTCGCAGGGTCCGGGGAGCTGTTTTTT. It specifies CASSFAGSGELFF.

The rearrangement joins TRBV12-5 to TRBJ2-3, with D unclear. Trimming stripped 8 bases from V and 4 bases from J, with 7 bases between. Germline lookup yields CDR1 LGHNT and CDR2 FRNRAP. This CDR3 region has 11 residues. In nucleotides, the CDR3 is TGTGCTAGTAGGGATCCAGATACGCAGTATTTT. Translation: CASRDPDTQYF.

The chain has TRBV11-2 and TRBJ2-7, with TRBD2 matching over 7 bases. This CDR3 spans 14 amino acids. J gave up 2 bases and V 3 bases, and 4 bases lay outside the gene matches. Germline assignment: CDR1 SGHAT and CDR2 FQNNGV. The DNA for the CDR3 is TGTGCCAGCAGCTTTGGCGGGAGCCCCTACGAGCAGTACTTC. As protein: CASSFGGSPYEQYF.

The chain links TRBV18 to TRBJ2-7, with 11 bases fitting TRBD1. This CDR3 comprises 16 residues. The V gene end was trimmed by 3 bases and the J gene end by 6 bases; junction bases not matched to a gene: 10. Germline CDR1 is KGHSH and CDR2 is LQKENI. The CDR3 coding sequence is TGTGCCAGCTCACCCTCACCGGGACAGGGGGTTCGCGAGCAGTACTTC. Amino acid sequence: CASSPSPGQGVREQYF. The entire variable domain, with the rest obtained from reference TRBV18 and TRBJ2-7, is as follows: NAGVMQNPRHLVRRRGQEARLRCSPMKGHSHVYWYRQLPEEGLKFMVYLQKENIIDESGMPKERFSAEFPKEGPSILRIQQVVRGDSAAYFCASSPSPGQGVREQYFGPGTRLTVT.

This clone was picked up a small number of times. V and J are TRBV13 and TRBJ1-2; D call uncertain. Germline CDR1 is PRHDT and CDR2 is FYEKMQ (reference sequence). The CDR3 is 12 amino acids. Trimming took off 5 bases at V and 8 bases at J, with 12 bases between the two ends. For the CDR3, the DNA is TGTGCCAGCAGCATTCCGGGAGTCGGCTACACCTTC. Translating gives CASSIPGVGYTF.

The chain couples TRBV7-6 to TRBJ2-7, with 7 bases that match TRBD1. Germline V gene data show CDR1 as SGHVS and CDR2 as FNYEAQ. CDR3 length: 12 amino acids. The V segment lost 5 bases and the J segment 3 bases; nucleotides outside the gene matches: 1. The CDR3 nucleotides are TGTGCCAGCAGCCCAGGGGGCTACGAGCAGTACTTC. The encoded protein is CASSPGGYEQYF.

This clone has more than one count but fewer than ten. In DNA form, the CDR3 reads TGTGCCAGCTCACCCCCCGGACTAGGACACCCATCCCTAGCCAAAAACATTCAGTACTTC. The encoded protein is CASSPPGLGHPSLAKNIQYF. The J gene is TRBJ2-4, the V gene TRBV18, with 7 bases matching TRBD2. The V gene's germline CDR1 is KGHSH and CDR2 LQKENI. The junction had 17 bases not matched to a gene; V was cut back by 3 bases and J by 0 bases. The CDR3 is 20 amino acids.

The chain carries TRBV11-2 and TRBJ1-1, with TRBD1 matching over 8 bases. V shed 4 bases and J 4 bases; nucleotides not matched to a gene: 8. Germline loops: CDR1 SGHAT, CDR2 FQNNGV. The length of the CDR3 is 15 residues. CDR3 loop: CASSSIEQGGTEAFF. CDR3 nucleotide sequence: TGTGCCAGCAGCTCCATCGAACAGGGGGGCACTGAAGCTTTCTTT.

The rearrangement joins TRBV15 to TRBJ2-1; a weak D match, TRBD1 (6 bases). The germline V and J ends were trimmed by 0 bases and 4 bases, with 13 bases remaining between them. Germline V gene sequence: CDR1 LNHNV, CDR2 YYDKDF (reference sequence). The CDR3 covers 16 residues. The CDR3 is CATSRDVQGLYNEQFF. The CDR3 DNA follows: TGTGCCACCAGCAGAGATGTACAGGGTCTTTACAATGAGCAGTTCTTC.

The chain couples TRBV18 to TRBJ1-2; TRBD1 matches at 11 bases. Unmatched junction bases numbered 6, after V lost 3 bases and J lost 3 bases. In germline, CDR1 is KGHSH, CDR2 LQKENI. The CDR3 is made up of 16 amino acids. CDR3 amino acids: CASSPPGTGGYYGYTF. The CDR3 DNA reads as TGTGCCAGCTCACCTCCCGGGACAGGGGGTTACTATGGCTACACCTTC.

The J gene is TRBJ2-5, the V gene TRBV11-2, with 7 positions matching TRBD2. The CDR3 length is 17 residues. The V gene end was trimmed by 1 base and the J gene end by 4 bases; junction bases not matched to a gene: 12. Per germline, CDR1 SGHAT and CDR2 FQNNGV. DNA for the CDR3: TGTGCCAGCAGCTTAGCTGCCCGGGGAGGGCTGGCAGAGACCCAGTACTTC. Residues: CASSLAARGGLAETQYF.

The J gene is TRBJ2-1, the V gene TRBV18; D unclear. With 0 bases removed from V and 4 bases from J, the gap between germline ends came to 4 bases. Germline CDR1 and CDR2: KGHSH and LQKENI. The CDR3 sequence is 13 residues long. CDR3: CASSPPGYNEQFF. CDR3 DNA sequence: TGTGCCAGCTCACCACCAGGATACAATGAGCAGTTCTTC.

This sequence joins TRBV7-6 and TRBJ2-1; 9 nucleotides align to TRBD2. The CDR3 loop spans 15 amino acids. The V gene end was trimmed by 0 bases and the J gene end by 9 bases; junction bases not matched to a gene: 6. Germline-derived CDR1 and CDR2 are SGHVS and FNYEAQ. This chain's CDR3 is CASSLASGSSIEQFF. CDR3 sequence (DNA): TGTGCCAGCAGCTTAGCTAGCGGGAGTTCGATTGAGCAGTTCTTC.

This clone came up a few times. The genes are TRBV9 and TRBJ2-7; weak D call: TRBD2 (6 bases). CDR1 and CDR2 (germline): SGDLS, YYNGEE. Trimming stripped 3 bases from V and 0 bases from J, with 13 bases between. The CDR3 covers 15 residues. CDR3 in amino acids: CASSAGTGRSYEQYF. DNA of the CDR3: TGTGCCAGCAGCGCAGGGACTGGCCGCTCCTACGAGCAGTACTTC. Based on the CDR3 plus reference TRBV9 and TRBJ2-7, the full variable domain is DSGVTQTPKHLITATGQRVTLRCSPRSGDLSVYWYQQSLDQGLQFLIQYYNGEERAKGNILERFSAQQFPDLHSELNLSSLELGDSALYFCASSAGTGRSYEQYFGPGTRLTVT.

The gene calls are TRBV7-9 and TRBJ2-5; D unresolved. V was clipped by 0 bases and J by 3 bases, with 14 bases between them. The germline V gene has CDR1 SEHNR and CDR2 FQNEAQ (reference sequence). The CDR3 is made up of 16 amino acids. The CDR3 sequence is CASSLAPTWREETQYF. As DNA, the CDR3 is TGTGCCAGCAGCTTAGCCCCGACTTGGCGAGAAGAGACCCAGTACTTC.

The V and J genes are TRBV6-6 and TRBJ1-2, with D possibly matching TRBD1 (5 bases). Trimming removed 5 bases at V and 4 bases at J, with 20 bases between. Germline-derived CDR1 and CDR2 are MNHNY and SVGAGI (reference sequence). The CDR3 has 16 amino acids. The CDR3 protein is CASSHRQTRTPYGYTF. The CDR3 nucleotides are TGTGCCAGCAGTCACAGACAGACTCGAACCCCCTATGGCTACACCTTC.

This sequence joins TRBV6-6 and TRBJ2-7; 9 bases line up with TRBD2. There are 15 residues in the CDR3. The V segment lost 6 bases and the J segment 1 base; nucleotides outside the gene matches: 7. Germline assignment: CDR1 MNHNY and CDR2 SVGAGI (reference sequence). In nucleotides, the CDR3 is TGTGCCAGCAGCCTTAGCGGGAGTCCGTCCTACGAGCAGTACTTC. Translating it yields CASSLSGSPSYEQYF.

V and J are TRBV9 and TRBJ1-2; 9 bases map to TRBD1. This CDR3 spans 16 amino acids. Germline CDR1 and CDR2: SGDLS and YYNGEE. V shed 0 bases, J shed 2 bases, and the junction held 5 bases outside the gene matches. CDR3 sequence (DNA): TGTGCCAGCAGCGTAGGGGGACAGGGTTTAAACTATGGCTACACCTTC. It encodes CASSVGGQGLNYGYTF.

The gene calls are TRBV9 and TRBJ1-3, with 8 positions matching TRBD1. The CDR3 runs 18 residues. Trimming took 0 bases from V and 2 from J; bases not matched to a gene: 10. CDR1 and CDR2 from the germline V gene are SGDLS and YYNGEE. The CDR3 DNA sequence: TGTGCCAGCAGCGTAGCTAGGGTGGGGACAGGTCCTGGAAACACCATATATTTT. The encoded protein is CASSVARVGTGPGNTIYF.

V is TRBV4-1 and J is TRBJ2-7, with a tentative D call TRBD1 (5 bases). V lost 4 bases and J lost 4, with 11 bases in between. Germline CDR1 reads MGHRA; CDR2 reads YSYEKL. This CDR3 is built from 13 residues. CDR3 protein: CASSRAGQYEQYF. The CDR3 nucleotides are TGCGCCAGCAGCCGAGCAGGGCAATACGAGCAGTACTTC.

On this clone: Other DNA sequences in the same sample also yield this CDR3. V and J are TRBV18 and TRBJ2-7; 7 positions match TRBD1. This CDR3 is built from 15 residues. Looked up from germline, CDR1 is KGHSH and CDR2 is LQKENI. V dropped 3 bases and J dropped 1; count of bases not matched to a gene: 6. As DNA, the CDR3 is TGTGCCAGCTCACCGGACAGGCCACCTTCCTACGAGCAGTACTTC. Amino acids: CASSPDRPPSYEQYF.

The rearrangement joins TRBV18 to TRBJ1-2; possible D gene TRBD1, 6 bases. The CDR3 runs to 18 residues. Between the trimmed V and J ends, which lost 4 bases and 3 bases, there was a span of 24 bases. Germline CDR1 and CDR2: KGHSH and LQKENI. CDR3 DNA: TGTGCCAGCTCACTTCTTCTGGACAGCCAGTCCCCTGACTATGGCTACACCTTC. Its protein is CASSLLLDSQSPDYGYTF.